This T cell receptor (beta chain) is drawn from a study of shared clonotypes between healthy human individuals (TCRdb year 2020). The study in broad terms: A couple of women and a few men aged 18 to 49 years were included in the cohort. Per donor, three plates each were used for CD4 naive and CD4 memory, two for CD8 naive, and one for CD8 memory. To estimate repertoire size and how much clonotype sharing occurs between individuals, the study deeply sequenced the blood TCR repertoires of 4 to 6 healthy adults. Libraries were prepared and TCR repertoires were sequenced by different laboratories using diverse techniques, in order to increase sequencing depth and limit assay-specific biases. Each donor's leukapheresis produced roughly between roughly 0.85 and 10 billion PBMCs. Broad study findings and their caveats: Only blood was sampled, and tissue TCR repertoires likely differ from those in blood. Rarefaction of sorted-subset datasets indicated incomplete sequencing despite the large sequencing depth. Pairwise subsampling indicated that sequencing depth was expected to affect the degree of clonotype sharing among donors. Across four donors, approximately 5% of naive CD4, roughly 3.8% of naive CD8, 2% to 2.5% of memory CD4, and 0.4% of memory CD8 clonotypes were shared. The small number of donors limited the genetic and exposure-history diversity represented. Higher generation probabilities were observed for clonotypes shared by all four sorted-subset donors than for non-shared clonotypes. Larger estimated clonotype richness was generally found for naive subsets than for memory subsets.

Using the deep immunoSEQ assay, TCR CDR3 regions were amplified from genomic DNA by multiplex PCR. Extracted genomic DNA from each cell subset was distributed evenly across all wells of several immunoSEQ 96-well plates, and each plate was treated as a replicate. Each replicate PCR for sorted subsets received 150 to 250 ng genomic DNA, equal to about 30,000 T cell genomes. Purified libraries were measured with a Qubit 3.0 fluorometer, size-checked on a Bioanalyzer 2100, and measured again with the KAPA Library Quantification kit. A separate single-read 150-cycle Illumina NextSeq 550 flow cell was used to sequence each immunoSEQ 96-well plate. Processing in the source paper ran as follows. Because only junctional sequences without quality scores were contained in the immunoSEQ output, filtering matching that applied to full-length reads could not be performed. To assign V/J genes and CDR3, sequences were annotated against IMGT germline references using PyIR, a Python wrapper for IgBLAST v1.9. Reads were removed for weak V/J assignments (E-value above 1e-6), missing CDR3, stop codons, out-of-frame junctions, or ambiguous translated residues. V3J clonotypes were defined as sequences sharing the same inferred V gene, J gene, and CDR3 amino acid sequence. To compute the percentage overlap between repertoires, the number of shared unique clonotypes was divided by the size of the smaller repertoire. Repertoire richness was assessed with RTK rarefaction, the Chao1 estimator, and Recon v2.1 estimates of unobserved clonotypes. Generation probabilities for all TCRbeta clonotypes obtained by the gDNA method from a few donors were computed using OLGA. TCRdb took this table from immuneACCESS and kept in-frame rearrangements with V and J called. Such tables lack part of the clones; where checked against another copy, unresolved V genes explain under half of the gap, and the rest is unexplained. V, J and clone size were drawn from that table, and D and trimming were deduced from the DNA. The sample data list 2 million to 2.5 million clones, and nearly 97% of these were observed just once. Around 0.13% of the sample lies in the top ten.

The cysteine opens and the phenylalanine closes a CDR3 of 16 amino acids. Of all the DNA, just the CDR3 is kept, 48 bases in frame from base 1. According to the germline V gene, CDR1 reads MNHEY and CDR2 reads SVGAGI. V is pared back by 2 bases and J by 6 bases, with 16 bases lying between the germline termini. On this clone itself: Its target antigen remains unknown. Base qualities are not at hand, and no much larger clone is one base apart.

Donors were healthy HIV-negative adults with no recently reported acute infections or vaccinations. Every donor was a Caucasian adult residing in Nashville, Tennessee, USA. CD4+ T cells were enriched by magnetic negative selection; naive cells were then positively selected on CD45RA, and the negative fraction formed the memory subset. Blood was obtained by leukapheresis, after which PBMCs were separated by Ficoll-Histopaque density gradient centrifugation and cryopreserved in liquid nitrogen vapor phase. Analytical flow cytometry was used to check the purity and quantity of each magnetically sorted T cell population. From each sorted fraction, genomic DNA was isolated and quantified by UV absorbance on a Nanodrop 2000c.

The rearranged segments are TRBV6-5 and TRBJ1-4; TRBD1 is a possible D gene, resting on 6 matching bases. The sequence derives from a young man in good health. Sequencing used naive CD4+ T cells sorted from blood. The intended sense of this specimen's cell subset or site label: CD45RA+ positively selected. The DNA sequence follows: TGTGCCAGCAGTTACGAAAACAGGGCCCCTTATGAAAAACTGTTTTTT. Its protein reads: CASSYENRAPYEKLFF.